The rows below give T cell receptor beta chains drawn from one sample of a study of T cell repertoires in cytomegalovirus infection. MiXCR was run by TCRdb on the reads, yielding one entry per CDR3 protein. The repertoire consists of a few hundred thousand distinct CDR3 sequences, with roughly 25% occurring once and the leading ten covering 10% to 15%. Their antigen targets remain unknown. The sample here was cultured PBMCs, taken from culture after CMV antigen stimulation. These receptor sequences come from a human donor in good health (CMV status not recorded). Some clones in this sample may be carry-over from other donors' samples. Both conserved end residues are part of each CDR3. D genes are given only for firm matches. The size entry is marked missing in some rows and otherwise reads once, few, many or a size class.

clone size,V gene,D gene,J gene,CDR3 DNA,CDR3 protein
NA,TRBV11-2,TRBD2,TRBJ2-7,TGTGCCAGCAGAGGCCATTCCGCGGGGGGTTCCTACGAGCAGTACTTC,CASRGHSAGGSYEQYF
many,TRBV7-9,TRBD2,TRBJ2-1,TGTGCCAGCAGCCGATACACTAGCGGGACTGGGAATGAGCAGTTCTTC,CASSRYTSGTGNEQFF
many,TRBV4-1,NA,TRBJ1-1,TGCGCCAGCAGCCAAAAAAGTCTGGGCTCCCGACAAGCTTTCTTT,CASSQKSLGSRQAFF
NA,TRBV30,TRBD1,TRBJ1-2,TGTGCCTGGACCGTGACAGGGGCTAACTATGGCTACACCTTC,CAWTVTGANYGYTF
NA,TRBV4-1,NA,TRBJ2-6,TGCGCCAGCCGCCGACCTTCTGGGGCCAACGTCCTGACTTTC,CASRRPSGANVLTF
many,TRBV7-2,NA,TRBJ1-2,TGTGCCAGCAGCGACCCTCCCTACAGCAGGGGCTTCGATGGCTACACCTTC,CASSDPPYSRGFDGYTF
few,TRBV14,NA,TRBJ2-5,TGTGCCAGCAGCCAAGGGTTGGCCCAGTACTTC,CASSQGLAQYF
NA,TRBV20-1,TRBD1,TRBJ2-1,TGCAGTGCTAGCTCCAGGGGGCCGGGATTTGAGCAGTTCTTC,CSASSRGPGFEQFF
few,TRBV12-3/TRBV12-4,NA,TRBJ2-1,TGTGCCAGCAGTGAAAGGGGGACGTGGGACAACCACAATGAGCAGTTCTTC,CASSERGTWDNHNEQFF
many,TRBV5-5,TRBD2,TRBJ2-2,TGTGCCAGCAGAAGCGGGGTTGGGGGGGAGCTGTTTTTT,CASRSGVGGELFF
few,TRBV7-3,TRBD2,TRBJ2-7,TGTGCCAGCAGCTTAATCGAGGGAGCGGGAGGGCCGGGGGACGAGCAGTACTTC,CASSLIEGAGGPGDEQYF
many,TRBV7-2,NA,TRBJ2-7,TGTGCCAGCAGCTTAGGAGAGGACTTAATTGCCCACGAGCAGTACTTC,CASSLGEDLIAHEQYF
many,TRBV12-3/TRBV12-4,TRBD1,TRBJ1-5,TGTGCCAGCCGCCTAGGGACAGGGGGCGGTAATCAGCCCCAGCATTTT,CASRLGTGGGNQPQHF
few,TRBV12-3/TRBV12-4,NA,TRBJ1-1,TGTGCCAGCAGCCGCAGTACGAACACTGAAGCTTTCTTT,CASSRSTNTEAFF
NA,TRBV12-3/TRBV12-4,NA,TRBJ2-7,TGTGCCAGCAGTCTCGTCCACGAGCAGTACTTC,CASSLVHEQYF
NA,TRBV6-1,TRBD1,TRBJ1-1,TGTGCCAGCAGTTCTACAGGGGGCAGGGTGAACACTGAAGCTTTCTTT,CASSSTGGRVNTEAFF
few,TRBV11-2,NA,TRBJ1-2,TGTGCCAGCAGCTCCGAAGTGGACTATGGCTACACCTTC,CASSSEVDYGYTF
NA,TRBV14,NA,TRBJ2-1,TGTGCCAGCAGCCAATATGGCGGGAAGTACAATGAGCAGTTCTTC,CASSQYGGKYNEQFF
many,TRBV12-3/TRBV12-4,TRBD1,TRBJ2-1,TGTGCCAGCAGTCCAGTTCCGGGACAGGGATACAATGAGCAGTTCTTC,CASSPVPGQGYNEQFF
many,TRBV7-2,NA,TRBJ2-7,TGTGCCAGCAGCTTAGGTAGGCGGGGCTACGAGCAGTACTTC,CASSLGRRGYEQYF
NA,TRBV7-2,NA,TRBJ1-2,TGTGCCAGCACCGTAACCAGGGGAAACTATGGCTACACCTTC,CASTVTRGNYGYTF
NA,TRBV11-2,NA,TRBJ2-1,TGTGCCAGCAGCTCTCGTGCCGGGCACAATGAGCAGTTCTTC,CASSSRAGHNEQFF
NA,TRBV20-1,NA,TRBJ2-5,TGCAGTGCTAGTGGGCAGGCTCAAGAGACCCAGTACTTC,CSASGQAQETQYF
few,TRBV10-3,NA,TRBJ1-2,TGTGCCATCAGCGAGACACAGAACTATGGCTACACCTTC,CAISETQNYGYTF
few,TRBV5-6,TRBD2,TRBJ2-3,TGTGCCAGCAGCTGGACTAGATTGGAAGCAGATACGCAGTATTTT,CASSWTRLEADTQYF
NA,TRBV20-1,NA,TRBJ1-2,TGCAGTGCAAGAAAGTCCGACGCTCAAGCTAACTATGGCTACACCTTC,CSARKSDAQANYGYTF
NA,TRBV19,NA,TRBJ2-7,TGTGCCAGTAGTTGGGGGACGAACGAGCAGTACTTC,CASSWGTNEQYF
NA,TRBV11-2,TRBD2,TRBJ2-5,TGTGCCAGCAGCTTAGATCTAGGGACTAGCGGGAGTTCAGCAGAGACCCAGTACTTC,CASSLDLGTSGSSAETQYF
few,TRBV7-8,NA,TRBJ1-1,TGTGCCAGCAGCTTAGGGTACACTGAAGCTTTCTTT,CASSLGYTEAFF
few,TRBV7-2,NA,TRBJ1-6,TGTGCCAGCAGCCCCGACAGCCGCTCCTATAATTCACCCCTCCACTTT,CASSPDSRSYNSPLHF
NA,TRBV18,NA,TRBJ1-1,TGTGCCAGCTCACCAGCCGGGGAGGTTGTTGAAGCTTTCTTT,CASSPAGEVVEAFF
NA,TRBV7-2,NA,TRBJ1-5,TGTGCCAGCAGTTCAGTGGGGGGGGGTGGCAATCAGCCCCAGCATTTT,CASSSVGGGGNQPQHF
NA,TRBV10-3,TRBD1,TRBJ2-5,TGTGCCATCAGTCGACAGGGACAAGAGACCCAGTACTTC,CAISRQGQETQYF
NA,TRBV6-4,TRBD1,TRBJ2-3,TGTGCCAGCAGTGAGGGACAGGGGACAGATACGCAGTATTTT,CASSEGQGTDTQYF
NA,TRBV6-2/TRBV6-3,NA,TRBJ2-2,TGTGCCAGCCGCAGAGGAGGGAACACCGGGGAGCTGTTTTTT,CASRRGGNTGELFF
NA,TRBV20-1,NA,TRBJ2-3,TGCAGTGCTTCTCGAGCGGGCAGCACAGATACGCAGTATTTT,CSASRAGSTDTQYF
NA,TRBV19,NA,TRBJ2-5,TGTGCCAGTAGTAATCAGTTGGAGACCCAGTACTTC,CASSNQLETQYF
many,TRBV12-3/TRBV12-4,TRBD1,TRBJ1-1,TGTGCCAGCAGACCAGGGGGGCGGGGGACTGAAGCTTTCTTT,CASRPGGRGTEAFF
NA,TRBV7-9,NA,TRBJ1-1,TGTGCCAGCAGCCTTATTAGGGGGGTAAGGCAGACTGAAGCTTTCTTT,CASSLIRGVRQTEAFF
NA,TRBV24-1,NA,TRBJ2-3,TGTGCCACCAGTGATTTGTCGGGGAGCACAGATACGCAGTATTTT,CATSDLSGSTDTQYF